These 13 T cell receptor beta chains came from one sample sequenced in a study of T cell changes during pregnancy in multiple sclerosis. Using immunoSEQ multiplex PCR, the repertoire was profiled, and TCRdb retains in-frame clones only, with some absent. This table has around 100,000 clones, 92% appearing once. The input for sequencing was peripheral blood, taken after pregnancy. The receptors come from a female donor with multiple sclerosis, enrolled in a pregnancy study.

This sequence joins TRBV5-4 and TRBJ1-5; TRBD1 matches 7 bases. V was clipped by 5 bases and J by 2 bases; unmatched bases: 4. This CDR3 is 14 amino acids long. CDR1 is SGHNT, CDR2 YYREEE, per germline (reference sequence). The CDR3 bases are TGTGCCAGCAGTTCCCAGGGGGGCAATCAGCCCCAGCATTTT. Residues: CASSSQGGNQPQHF.

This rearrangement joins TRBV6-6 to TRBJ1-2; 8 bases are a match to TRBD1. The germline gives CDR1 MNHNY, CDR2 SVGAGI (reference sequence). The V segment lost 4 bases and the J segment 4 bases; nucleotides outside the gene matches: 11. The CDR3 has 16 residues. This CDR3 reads CASSSPRGTGSYGYTF. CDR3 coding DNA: TGTGCCAGCAGTTCCCCTCGGGGGACAGGCAGCTATGGCTACACCTTC.

The CDR3 loop reads CSARREGGLDEQYF. The CDR3 region has the DNA TGCAGCGCCCGGAGGGAGGGCGGCCTGGACGAGCAGTACTTC. V usage is TRBV29-1 and J usage is TRBJ2-7, with 7 bases identical to TRBD2. Germline values: CDR1 SQVTM, CDR2 ANQGSEA. With V trimmed by 7 bases and J by 5 bases, 14 bases remained unmatched. CDR3 length: 14 residues.

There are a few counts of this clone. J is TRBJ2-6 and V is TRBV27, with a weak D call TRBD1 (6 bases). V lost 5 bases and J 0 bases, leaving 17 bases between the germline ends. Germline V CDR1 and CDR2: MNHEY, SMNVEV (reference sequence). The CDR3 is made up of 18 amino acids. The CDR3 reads CASSDTDRGLSGANVLTF. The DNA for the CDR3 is TGTGCCAGCAGTGATACGGACAGAGGCCTCTCTGGGGCCAACGTCCTGACTTTC.

The CDR3 DNA is TGTGCCAGCAGTTTAATTTTAAAGGTCGGACAGGAAGCTTTCTTT. Protein product: CASSLILKVGQEAFF. The chain uses TRBV28 and TRBJ1-1; D is perhaps TRBD1 (6 bases). The CDR3 contains 15 residues. With 2 bases removed from V and 8 bases from J, the gap between germline ends came to 18 bases. Germline CDR1 MDHEN, CDR2 SYDVKM.

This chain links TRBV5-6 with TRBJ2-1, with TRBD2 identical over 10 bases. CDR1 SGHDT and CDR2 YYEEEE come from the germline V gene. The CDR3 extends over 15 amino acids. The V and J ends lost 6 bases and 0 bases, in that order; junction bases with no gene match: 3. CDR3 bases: TGTGCCAGCAATAGCGGGAGGAGCTCCTACAATGAGCAGTTCTTC. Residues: CASNSGRSSYNEQFF.

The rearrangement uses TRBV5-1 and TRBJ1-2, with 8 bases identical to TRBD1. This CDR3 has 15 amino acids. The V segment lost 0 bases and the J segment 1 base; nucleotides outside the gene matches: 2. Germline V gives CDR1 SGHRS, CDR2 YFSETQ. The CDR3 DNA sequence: TGCGCCAGCAGCTTGGGGGACAGGAGTAACTATGGCTACACCTTC. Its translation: CASSLGDRSNYGYTF.

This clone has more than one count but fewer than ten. CDR3 DNA: TGCAGCGTTGGGTACATGAACACTGAAGCTTTCTTT. Protein: CSVGYMNTEAFF. The chain combines TRBV29-1 with TRBJ1-1; D ambiguous. Per the germline V gene, CDR1 is SQVTM and CDR2 is ANQGSEA. V shed 4 bases and J shed 0 bases, with 6 bases lying between them. CDR3 length: 12 amino acids.

The CDR3 here is CASSPGTGIGYTF. The CDR3 bases are TGTGCCAGCAGCCCCGGGACAGGGATCGGCTACACCTTC. The chain employs TRBV7-9 and TRBJ1-2, with TRBD1 matching 9 bases. This CDR3 spans 13 amino acids. After removal of 5 bases from V and 8 bases from J, the junction contained 6 bases not matched to a gene. Germline CDR1 reads SEHNR; CDR2 reads FQNEAQ (reference sequence).

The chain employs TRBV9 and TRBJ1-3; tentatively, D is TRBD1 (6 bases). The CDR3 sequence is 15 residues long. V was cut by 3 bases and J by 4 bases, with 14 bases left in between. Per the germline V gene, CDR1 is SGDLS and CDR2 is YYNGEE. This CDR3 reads CASSARTGFGNTIYF. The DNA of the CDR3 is TGTGCCAGCAGCGCCAGAACAGGGTTCGGAAACACCATATATTTT.

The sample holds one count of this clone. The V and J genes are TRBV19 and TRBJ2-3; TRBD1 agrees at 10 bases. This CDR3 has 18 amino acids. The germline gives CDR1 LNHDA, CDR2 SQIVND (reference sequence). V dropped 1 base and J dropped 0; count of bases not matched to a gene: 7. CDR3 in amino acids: CASSIGDRGVHSTDTQYF. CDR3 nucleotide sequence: TGTGCCAGTAGTATAGGGGACAGGGGCGTCCATAGCACAGATACGCAGTATTTT.

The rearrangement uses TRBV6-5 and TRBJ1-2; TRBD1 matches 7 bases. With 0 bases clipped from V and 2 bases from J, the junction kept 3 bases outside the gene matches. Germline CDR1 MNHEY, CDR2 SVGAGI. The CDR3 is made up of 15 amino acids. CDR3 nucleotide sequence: TGTGCCAGCAGTTACTCCTGGACAGGAAACTATGGCTACACCTTC. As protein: CASSYSWTGNYGYTF.

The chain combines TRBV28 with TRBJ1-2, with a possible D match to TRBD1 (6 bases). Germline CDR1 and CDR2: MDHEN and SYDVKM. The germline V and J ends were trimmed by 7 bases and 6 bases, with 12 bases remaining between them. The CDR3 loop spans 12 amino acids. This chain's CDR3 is CASTPRTDGYTF. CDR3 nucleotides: TGTGCCAGCACGCCCCGGACAGATGGCTACACCTTC.